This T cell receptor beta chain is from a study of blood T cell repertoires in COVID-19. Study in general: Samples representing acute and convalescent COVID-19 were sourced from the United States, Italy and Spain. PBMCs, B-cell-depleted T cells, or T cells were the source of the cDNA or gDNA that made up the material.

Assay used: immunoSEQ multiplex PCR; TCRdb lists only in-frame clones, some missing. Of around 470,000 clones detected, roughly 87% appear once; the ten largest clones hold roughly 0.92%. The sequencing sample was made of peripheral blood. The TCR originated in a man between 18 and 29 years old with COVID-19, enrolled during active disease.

DNA of the CDR3: TGTGCCACCAGTCTGATAGGTCAGGGGAACACTGAAGCTTTCTTT. Protein sequence: CATSLIGQGNTEAFF. The chain couples TRBV24-1 to TRBJ1-1; maybe TRBD1 (5 bases). Germline V gene lookup returns CDR1 KGHDR and CDR2 SFDVKD. The ends were cut back, 6 bases at V and 1 base at J, with 14 bases in the middle. The CDR3 spans 15 residues.